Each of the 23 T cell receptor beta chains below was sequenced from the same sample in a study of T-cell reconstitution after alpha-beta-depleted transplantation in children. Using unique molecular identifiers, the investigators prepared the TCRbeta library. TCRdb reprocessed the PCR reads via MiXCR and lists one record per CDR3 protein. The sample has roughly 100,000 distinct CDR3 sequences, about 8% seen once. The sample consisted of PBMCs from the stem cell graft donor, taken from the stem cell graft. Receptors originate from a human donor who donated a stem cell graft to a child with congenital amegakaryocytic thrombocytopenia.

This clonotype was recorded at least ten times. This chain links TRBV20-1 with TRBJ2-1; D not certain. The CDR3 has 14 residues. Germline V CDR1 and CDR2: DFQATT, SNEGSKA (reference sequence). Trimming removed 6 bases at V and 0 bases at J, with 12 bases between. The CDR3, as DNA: TGCAGTGCCTCTGGGGTCCTCTCCTACAATGAGCAGTTCTTC. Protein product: CSASGVLSYNEQFF.

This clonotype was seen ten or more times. The CDR3 sequence is CASSFSGRGGGNYGYTF. In nucleotides, the CDR3 is TGCGCCAGCAGCTTTTCCGGCAGGGGAGGTGGTAACTATGGCTACACCTTC. The chain is built from TRBV5-1 and TRBJ1-2, with D possibly TRBD1 on 6 matching bases. V gave up 2 bases and J gave up 1 base, with 18 bases separating them. CDR3 size: 17 residues. Germline V CDR1 and CDR2: SGHRS, YFSETQ.

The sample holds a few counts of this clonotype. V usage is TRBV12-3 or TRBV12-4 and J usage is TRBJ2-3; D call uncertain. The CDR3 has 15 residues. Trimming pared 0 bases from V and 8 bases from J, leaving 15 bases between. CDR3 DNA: TGTGCCAGCAGTTTAGCAGGGCCCGGGTCAGGTACGCAGTATTTT. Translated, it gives CASSLAGPGSGTQYF.

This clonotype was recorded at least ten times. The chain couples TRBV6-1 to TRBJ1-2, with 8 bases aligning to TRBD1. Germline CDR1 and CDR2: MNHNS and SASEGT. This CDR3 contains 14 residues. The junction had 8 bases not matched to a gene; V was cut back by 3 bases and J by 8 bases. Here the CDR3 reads CASSDRQGRWGYTF. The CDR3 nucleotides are TGTGCCAGCAGTGACCGACAGGGGCGATGGGGCTACACCTTC.

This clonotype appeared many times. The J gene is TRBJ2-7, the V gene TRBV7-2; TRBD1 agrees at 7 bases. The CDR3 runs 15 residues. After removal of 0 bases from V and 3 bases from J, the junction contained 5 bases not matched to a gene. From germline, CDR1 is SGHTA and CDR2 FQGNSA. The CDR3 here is CASSLAGDSFYEQYF. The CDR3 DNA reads TGTGCCAGCAGCTTAGCGGGGGACAGCTTCTACGAGCAGTACTTC.

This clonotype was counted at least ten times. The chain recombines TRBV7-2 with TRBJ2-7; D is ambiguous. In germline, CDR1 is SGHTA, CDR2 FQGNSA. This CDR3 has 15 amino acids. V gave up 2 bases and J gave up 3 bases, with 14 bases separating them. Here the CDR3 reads CASSLSYRQFYEQYF. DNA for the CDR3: TGTGCCAGCAGCTTATCCTATCGGCAGTTCTACGAGCAGTACTTC.

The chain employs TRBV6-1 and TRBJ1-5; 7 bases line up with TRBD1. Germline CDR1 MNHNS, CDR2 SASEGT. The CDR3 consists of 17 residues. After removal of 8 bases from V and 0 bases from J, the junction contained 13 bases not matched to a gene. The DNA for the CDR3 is TGTGCCAGCTTTCTCGCAGGGGGTAATCATAGCAATCAGCCCCAGCATTTT. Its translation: CASFLAGGNHSNQPQHF.

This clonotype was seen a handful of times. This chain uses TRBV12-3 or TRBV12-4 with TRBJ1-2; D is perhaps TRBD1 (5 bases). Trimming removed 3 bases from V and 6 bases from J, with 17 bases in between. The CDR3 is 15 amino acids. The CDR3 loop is CASSFGTLIADGYTF. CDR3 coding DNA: TGTGCCAGCAGTTTTGGGACCCTGATAGCGGATGGCTACACCTTC.

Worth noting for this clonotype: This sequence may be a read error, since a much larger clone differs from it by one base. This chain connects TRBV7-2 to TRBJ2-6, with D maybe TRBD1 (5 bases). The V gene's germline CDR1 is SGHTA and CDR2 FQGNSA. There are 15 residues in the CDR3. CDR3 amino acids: CASSPSHSGANGLTF. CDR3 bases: TGTGCCAGCTCCCCAAGTCATTCTGGGGCCAACGGCCTGACTTTC.

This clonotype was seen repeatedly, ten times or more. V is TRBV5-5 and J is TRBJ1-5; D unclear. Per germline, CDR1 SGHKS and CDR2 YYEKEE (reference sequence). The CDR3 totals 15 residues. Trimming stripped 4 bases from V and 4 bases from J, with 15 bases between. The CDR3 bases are TGTGCCAGCAGCCGCCATCCAGGAGGGAATCAGCCCCAGCATTTT. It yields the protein CASSRHPGGNQPQHF.

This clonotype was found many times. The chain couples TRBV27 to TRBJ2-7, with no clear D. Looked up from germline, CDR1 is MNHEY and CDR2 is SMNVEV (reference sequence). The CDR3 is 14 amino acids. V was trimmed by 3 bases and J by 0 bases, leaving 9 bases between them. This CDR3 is CASSFSQSSYEQYF. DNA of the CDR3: TGTGCCAGCAGTTTTTCCCAGAGCTCCTACGAGCAGTACTTC.

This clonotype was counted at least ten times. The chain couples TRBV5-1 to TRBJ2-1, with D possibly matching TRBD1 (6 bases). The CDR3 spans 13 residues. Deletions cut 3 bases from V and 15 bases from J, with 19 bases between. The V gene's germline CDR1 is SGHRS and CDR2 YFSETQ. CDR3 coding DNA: TGCGCCAGCAGCTACGGGGAAACAGGGAATGTGTTCTTC. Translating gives CASSYGETGNVFF.

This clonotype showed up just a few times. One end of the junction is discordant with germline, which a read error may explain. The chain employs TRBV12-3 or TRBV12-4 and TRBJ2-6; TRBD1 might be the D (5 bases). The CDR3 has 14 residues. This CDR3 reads CASGDSSGANGLTF. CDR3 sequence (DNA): TGTGCCAGTGGAGATAGCTCTGGGGCCAACGGCCTGACTTTC.

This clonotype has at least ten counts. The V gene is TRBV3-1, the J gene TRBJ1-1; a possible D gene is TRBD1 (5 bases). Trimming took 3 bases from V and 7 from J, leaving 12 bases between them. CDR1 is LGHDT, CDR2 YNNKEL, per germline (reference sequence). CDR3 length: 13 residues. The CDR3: CASSHAGELEAFF. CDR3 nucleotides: TGTGCCAGCAGCCATGCGGGGGAACTTGAAGCTTTCTTT. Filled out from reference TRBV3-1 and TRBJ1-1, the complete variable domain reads DTAVSQTPKYLVTQMGNDKSIKCEQNLGHDTMYWYKQDSKKFLKIMFSYNNKELIINETVPNRFSPKSPDKAHLNLHINSLELGDSAVYFCASSHAGELEAFFGQGTRLTVV.

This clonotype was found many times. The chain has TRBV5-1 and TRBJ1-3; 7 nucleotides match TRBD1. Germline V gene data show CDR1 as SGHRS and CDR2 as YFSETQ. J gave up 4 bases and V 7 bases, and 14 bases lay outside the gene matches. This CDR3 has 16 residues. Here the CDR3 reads CASRVGPGTAGNTIYF. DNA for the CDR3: TGCGCCAGCCGTGTGGGACCCGGGACAGCCGGAAACACCATATATTTT.

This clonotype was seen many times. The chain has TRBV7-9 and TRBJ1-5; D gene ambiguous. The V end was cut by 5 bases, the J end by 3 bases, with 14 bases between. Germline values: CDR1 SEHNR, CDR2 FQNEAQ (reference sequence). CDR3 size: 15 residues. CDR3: CASSDGLALNQPQHF. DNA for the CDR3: TGTGCCAGCAGCGATGGCTTGGCTCTCAATCAGCCCCAGCATTTT.

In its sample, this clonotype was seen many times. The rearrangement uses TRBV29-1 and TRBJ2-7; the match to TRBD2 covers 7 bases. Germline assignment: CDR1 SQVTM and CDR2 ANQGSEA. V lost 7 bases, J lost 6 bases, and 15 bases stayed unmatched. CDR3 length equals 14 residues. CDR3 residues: CSAAQTSFGPEQYF. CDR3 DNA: TGCAGCGCTGCTCAGACTAGCTTTGGTCCCGAGCAGTACTTC.

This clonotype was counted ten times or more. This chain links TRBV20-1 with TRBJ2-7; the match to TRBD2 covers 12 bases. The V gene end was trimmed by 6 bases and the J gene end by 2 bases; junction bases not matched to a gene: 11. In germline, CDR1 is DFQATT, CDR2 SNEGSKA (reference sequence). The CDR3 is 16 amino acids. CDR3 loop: CSARLAGALITYEQYF. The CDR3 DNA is TGCAGTGCCCGACTAGCGGGGGCGCTGATAACCTACGAGCAGTACTTC.

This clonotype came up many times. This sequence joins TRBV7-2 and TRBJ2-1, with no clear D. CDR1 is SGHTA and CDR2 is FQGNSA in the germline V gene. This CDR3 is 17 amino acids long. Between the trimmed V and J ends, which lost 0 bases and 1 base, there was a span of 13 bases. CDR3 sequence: CASSLAPHQTSYNEQFF. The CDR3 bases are TGTGCCAGCAGCTTAGCCCCCCACCAAACATCCTACAATGAGCAGTTCTTC.

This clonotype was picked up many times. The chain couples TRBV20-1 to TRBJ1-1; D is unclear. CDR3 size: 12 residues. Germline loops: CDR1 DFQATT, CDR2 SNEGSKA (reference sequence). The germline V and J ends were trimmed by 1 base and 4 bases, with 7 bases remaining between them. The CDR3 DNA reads TGCAGTGCTAGAGGCGACCTCACTGAAGCTTTCTTT. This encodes CSARGDLTEAFF.

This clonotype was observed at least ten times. CDR3 region: CASSLALTEDNSPLHF. The CDR3 DNA is TGCGCCAGCAGCTTGGCCCTTACAGAGGATAATTCACCCCTCCACTTT. The chain has TRBV5-1 and TRBJ1-6; D is unresolved. The V and J ends lost 0 bases and 5 bases respectively, with 12 bases between them. This CDR3 is built from 16 residues. From germline, CDR1 is SGHRS and CDR2 YFSETQ. The full variable domain, with the rest looked up from reference TRBV5-1 and TRBJ1-6, is KAGVTQTPRYLIKTRGQQVTLSCSPISGHRSVSWYQQTPGQGLQFLFEYFSETQRNKGNFPGRFSGRQFSNSRSEMNVSTLELGDSALYLCASSLALTEDNSPLHFGNGTRLTVT.

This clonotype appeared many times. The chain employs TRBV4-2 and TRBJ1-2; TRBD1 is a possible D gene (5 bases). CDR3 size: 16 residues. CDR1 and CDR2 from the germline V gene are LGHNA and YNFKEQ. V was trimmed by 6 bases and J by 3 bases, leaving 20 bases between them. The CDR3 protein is CASRQIGGRPDYGYTF. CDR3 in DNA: TGTGCCAGCAGGCAAATCGGGGGACGTCCTGACTATGGCTACACCTTC.

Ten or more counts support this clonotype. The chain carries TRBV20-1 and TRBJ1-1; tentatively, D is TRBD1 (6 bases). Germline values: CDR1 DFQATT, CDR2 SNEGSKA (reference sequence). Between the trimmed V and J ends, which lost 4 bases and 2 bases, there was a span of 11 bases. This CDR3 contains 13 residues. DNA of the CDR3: TGCAGTGCTAAGGGGGATTTTAACACTGAAGCTTTCTTT. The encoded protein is CSAKGDFNTEAFF.